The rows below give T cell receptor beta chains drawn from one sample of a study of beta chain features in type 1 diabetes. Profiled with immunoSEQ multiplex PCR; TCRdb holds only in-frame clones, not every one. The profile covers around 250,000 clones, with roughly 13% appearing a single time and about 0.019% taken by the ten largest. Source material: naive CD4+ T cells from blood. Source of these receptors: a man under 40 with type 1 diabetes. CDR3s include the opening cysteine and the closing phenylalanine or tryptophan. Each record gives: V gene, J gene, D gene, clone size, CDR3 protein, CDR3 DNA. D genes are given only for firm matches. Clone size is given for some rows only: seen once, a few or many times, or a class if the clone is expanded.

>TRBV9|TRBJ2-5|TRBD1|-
CASSVAKGAGETQYF
TGTGCCAGCAGCGTAGCGAAGGGGGCGGGAGAGACCCAGTACTTC
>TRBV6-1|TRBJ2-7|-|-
CASSEAISGQYEQYF
TGTGCCAGCAGTGAAGCGATCAGCGGTCAGTACGAGCAGTACTTC
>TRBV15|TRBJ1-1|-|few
CATSREMGGAGEAFF
TGTGCCACCAGCAGAGAGATGGGGGGGGCGGGTGAAGCTTTCTTT
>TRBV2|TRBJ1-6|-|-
CASGPSSLHF
TGTGCCAGCGGCCCCTCCTCCCTCCACTTT
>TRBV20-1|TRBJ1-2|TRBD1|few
CSAPDRNGYTF
TGCAGTGCCCCGGACAGGAATGGCTACACCTTC
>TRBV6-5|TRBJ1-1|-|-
CASSRDTNTEAFF
TGTGCCAGCAGCCGGGACACCAACACTGAAGCTTTCTTT
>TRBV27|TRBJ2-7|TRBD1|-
CASSSNRGPYEQYF
TGTGCCAGCAGTTCCAACAGGGGTCCGTACGAGCAGTACTTC
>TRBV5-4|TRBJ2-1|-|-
CASSLGHRELYNEQFF
TGTGCCAGCAGCTTGGGTCACAGGGAGCTATACAATGAGCAGTTCTTC
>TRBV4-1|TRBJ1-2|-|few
CASSQVGANYGYTF
TGCGCCAGCAGCCAAGTCGGGGCTAACTATGGCTACACCTTC
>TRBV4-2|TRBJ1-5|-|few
CASSQDRHDQPQHF
TGTGCCAGCAGCCAAGATCGACATGATCAGCCCCAGCATTTT
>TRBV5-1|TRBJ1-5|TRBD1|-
CASSLTGDGNQPQHF
TGCGCCAGCAGCCTGACAGGGGATGGCAATCAGCCCCAGCATTTT
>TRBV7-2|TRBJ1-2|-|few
CASSPRTSSYYGYTF
TGTGCCAGCAGCCCCCGGACTTCGAGTTACTATGGCTACACCTTC
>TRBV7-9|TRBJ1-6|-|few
CASSLGPPGHSPLHF
TGTGCCAGCAGCTTAGGACCCCCTGGGCATTCACCCCTCCACTTT
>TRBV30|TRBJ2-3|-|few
CAWSVAGASTDTQYF
TGTGCCTGGAGTGTGGCAGGGGCTAGCACAGATACGCAGTATTTT
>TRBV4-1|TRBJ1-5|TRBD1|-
CASSHPGQKGQPQHF
TGCGCCAGCAGCCATCCGGGACAGAAGGGTCAGCCCCAGCATTTT
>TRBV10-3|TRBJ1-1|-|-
CAIRAADTEAFF
TGTGCCATCAGGGCGGCGGACACTGAAGCTTTCTTT
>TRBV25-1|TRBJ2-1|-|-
CASSEGLGTRGGDEQFF
TGTGCCAGCAGTGAAGGGCTAGGGACCCGGGGAGGCGATGAGCAGTTCTTC
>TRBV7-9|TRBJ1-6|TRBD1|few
CASSLGQVSSPLHF
TGTGCCAGCAGCTTGGGACAGGTGTCTTCACCCCTCCACTTT
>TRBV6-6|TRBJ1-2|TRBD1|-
CASSDSSGGDYGYTF
TGTGCCAGCAGTGACTCTTCAGGGGGCGACTATGGCTACACCTTC
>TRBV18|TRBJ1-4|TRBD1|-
CASSPTGTVEKLFF
TGTGCCAGCTCCCCGACAGGGACCGTAGAAAAACTGTTTTTT
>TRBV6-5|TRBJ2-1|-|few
CASSRDTNEQFF
TGTGCCAGCAGTAGGGACACCAATGAGCAGTTCTTC
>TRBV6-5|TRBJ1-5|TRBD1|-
CASSSGQDRPQHF
TGTGCCAGCAGTTCGGGACAGGATAGGCCCCAGCATTTT
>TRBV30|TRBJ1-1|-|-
CAWSSPGDTEAFF
TGTGCCTGGAGCTCACCGGGGGACACTGAAGCTTTCTTT
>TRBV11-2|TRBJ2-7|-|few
CASSSSLEDEQYF
TGTGCCAGCAGCTCCTCGCTAGAAGACGAGCAGTACTTC
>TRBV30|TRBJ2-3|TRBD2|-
CASSGGVSTDTQYF
TGTGCCAGCTCGGGGGGAGTGAGCACAGATACGCAGTATTTT
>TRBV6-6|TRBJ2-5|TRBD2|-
CASSKLAGEETQYF
TGTGCCAGCAGTAAATTAGCGGGGGAGGAGACCCAGTACTTC
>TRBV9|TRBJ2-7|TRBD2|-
CASSAGEGGPSYEQYF
TGTGCCAGCAGCGCCGGGGAGGGCGGACCATCTTACGAGCAGTACTTC
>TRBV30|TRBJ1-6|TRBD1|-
CAWGRDRDNSPLHF
TGTGCCTGGGGCCGGGACAGAGATAATTCACCCCTCCACTTT
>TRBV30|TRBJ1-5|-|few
CAWSVGGPPNQPQHF
TGTGCCTGGAGTGTCGGGGGGCCCCCCAATCAGCCCCAGCATTTT
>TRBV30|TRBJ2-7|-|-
CAWSPRIYEQYF
TGTGCCTGGAGTCCCAGGATCTACGAGCAGTACTTC
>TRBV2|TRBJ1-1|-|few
CASSERVIGTEAFF
TGTGCCAGCAGTGAGAGGGTTATTGGCACTGAAGCTTTCTTT
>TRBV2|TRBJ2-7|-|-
CASRNGTVSYEQYF
TGTGCCAGCAGAAACGGGACTGTATCCTACGAGCAGTACTTC
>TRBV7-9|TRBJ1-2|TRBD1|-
CASSSGQAYGYTF
TGTGCCAGCAGCTCCGGACAGGCCTATGGCTACACCTTC
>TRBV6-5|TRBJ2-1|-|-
CASSYPGDSDNEQFF
TGTGCCAGCAGTTACCCGGGGGACAGTGACAATGAGCAGTTCTTC
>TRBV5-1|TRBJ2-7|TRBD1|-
CASSLGGTGSYEQYF
TGCGCCAGCAGCTTGGGTGGGACAGGCTCCTACGAGCAGTACTTC
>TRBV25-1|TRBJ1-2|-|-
CASSEGHNYGYTF
TGTGCCAGCAGTGAGGGCCACAACTATGGCTACACCTTC
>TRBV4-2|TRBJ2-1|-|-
CASSQGDSSSYNEQFF
TGTGCCAGCAGCCAAGGGGACTCGAGCTCCTACAATGAGCAGTTCTTC
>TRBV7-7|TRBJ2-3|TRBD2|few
CASSLIAGGPTDTQYF
TGTGCTAGCAGCTTAATAGCGGGGGGGCCCACAGATACGCAGTATTTT
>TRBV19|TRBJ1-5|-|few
CASSIGQTSHPQHF
TGTGCCAGTAGTATCGGCCAGACATCACATCCCCAGCATTTT
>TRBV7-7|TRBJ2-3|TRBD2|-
CASSLGPPAGGSDTQYF
TGTGCTAGCAGCTTAGGCCCCCCCGCGGGGGGATCAGATACGCAGTATTTT
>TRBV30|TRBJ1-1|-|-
CAWSDPRAGNTEAFF
TGTGCCTGGAGTGATCCGAGGGCTGGGAACACTGAAGCTTTCTTT
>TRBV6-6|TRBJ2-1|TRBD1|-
CASSAPGTGHNEQFF
TGTGCCAGCAGTGCGCCCGGGACAGGGCACAATGAGCAGTTCTTC
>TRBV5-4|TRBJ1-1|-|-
CASSLAGNTEAFF
TGTGCCAGCAGCTTGGCAGGGAACACTGAAGCTTTCTTT
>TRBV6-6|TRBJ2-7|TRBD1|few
CASSYSRDSYEQYF
TGTGCCAGCAGTTACAGTCGGGACAGCTACGAGCAGTACTTC
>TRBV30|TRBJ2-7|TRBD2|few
CAWSVSGRLYEQYF
TGTGCCTGGAGTGTAAGCGGGAGACTTTACGAGCAGTACTTC
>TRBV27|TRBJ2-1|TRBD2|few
CASRGLAGGYNEQFF
TGTGCCAGCAGGGGACTAGCGGGGGGATATAATGAGCAGTTCTTC
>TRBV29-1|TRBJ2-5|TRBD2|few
CSVVTSGQETQYF
TGCAGCGTCGTGACTAGCGGCCAAGAGACCCAGTACTTC
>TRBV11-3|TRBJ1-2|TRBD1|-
CASSGDRIGYTF
TGTGCCAGCAGCGGGGACAGGATCGGCTACACCTTC
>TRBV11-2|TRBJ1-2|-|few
CASSLDRPGKSYGYTF
TGTGCCAGCAGCTTAGATAGGCCCGGGAAAAGCTATGGCTACACCTTC
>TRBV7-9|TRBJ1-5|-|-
CASSLVQDQPQHF
TGTGCCAGCAGCTTAGTCCAGGATCAGCCCCAGCATTTT
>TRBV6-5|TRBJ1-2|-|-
CASSYPGARGYTF
TGTGCCAGCAGTTATCCCGGAGCTCGGGGCTACACCTTC
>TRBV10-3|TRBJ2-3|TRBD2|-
CAISDRAGGRRGTDTQYF
TGTGCCATCAGTGATAGAGCGGGAGGGCGCCGGGGCACAGATACGCAGTATTTT
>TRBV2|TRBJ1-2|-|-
CASREDRPGGYTF
TGTGCCAGCAGGGAAGACAGGCCAGGTGGCTACACCTTC